Below, 9 T cell receptor beta chains from the same sample are listed, as sequenced in a study of Graves' ophthalmopathy and Graves' hyperthyroidism. As the template, RNA transcripts were used to amplify TCR beta CDR3 regions. An opening RT-PCR round employed HTBI primers and preceded a second-round multiplex PCR. TCRdb processed the multiplex PCR reads anew with MiXCR; each CDR3 protein has one entry. The sample shows 230,000 or so distinct CDR3 sequences, around 50% of them seen only once. The sequenced sample consisted of peripheral blood. The origin of the receptors is an adult man with Graves' ophthalmopathy.

V gene TRBV5-5 combines with J gene TRBJ1-2, with D hard to call. Germline CDR1 is SGHKS and CDR2 is YYEKEE (reference sequence). The ends were cut back, 2 bases at V and 3 bases at J, with 8 bases in the middle. The CDR3 contains 13 residues. The CDR3 region has the DNA TGTGCCAGCAGCTTCAGGAAGGACTATGGCTACACCTTC. Encoded protein: CASSFRKDYGYTF.

This clonotype was recorded at least ten times. V usage is TRBV20-1 and J usage is TRBJ1-1, with TRBD1 identical over 8 bases. V shed 1 base, J shed 5 bases, and the junction held 12 bases outside the gene matches. The CDR3 contains 16 residues. CDR1 and CDR2 (germline): DFQATT, SNEGSKA (reference sequence). Here the CDR3 reads CSARGDVRDRNTEAFF. The DNA for the CDR3 is TGCAGTGCTAGAGGGGATGTCCGGGACAGGAATACTGAAGCTTTCTTT.

The chain is built from TRBV5-6 and TRBJ1-6, with TRBD1 identical over 7 bases. The CDR3 is 14 residues long. Germline CDR1 and CDR2: SGHDT and YYEEEE. J lost 11 bases, V lost 1 base, and 6 bases had no gene match. CDR3 nucleotides: TGTGCCAGCAGCTTGTGGCAGGGGGTGACACCCCTCCACTTT. Translation: CASSLWQGVTPLHF.

CDR3 nucleotides: TGTGCCATCAGTGAGTTTAACCCAGGGTCGAGCGGGAGATCGGACACCGGGGAGCTGTTTTTT. As protein: CAISEFNPGSSGRSDTGELFF. The chain combines TRBV10-3 with TRBJ2-2, with 8 nucleotides matching TRBD2. The CDR3 sequence is 21 residues long. The V and J ends lost 1 base and 3 bases, in that order; junction bases with no gene match: 19. Germline assignment: CDR1 ENHRY and CDR2 SYGVKD.

The count of this clonotype is one. This chain uses TRBV7-9 with TRBJ1-3, with 8 bases fitting TRBD1. Trimming cost V 5 bases and J 0 bases; bases outside gene matches: 9. CDR1 is SEHNR, CDR2 FQNEAQ, per germline (reference sequence). The CDR3 has 17 residues. Written as DNA, the CDR3 is TGTGCCAGCAGCCCAAAACCGGGACAGGACTCTGGAAACACCATATATTTT. Its translation: CASSPKPGQDSGNTIYF.

This clonotype appeared many times. This rearrangement joins TRBV2 to TRBJ2-7; 7 bases fit TRBD1. V lost 8 bases and J lost 1; bases outside the gene matches: 5. Germline assignment: CDR1 SNHLY and CDR2 FYNNEI. CDR3 length: 13 residues. DNA for the CDR3: TGTGCCAGCGGACAGGTTCCTTCCTACGAGCAGTACTTC. Translating gives CASGQVPSYEQYF.

In its sample, this clonotype was seen once. Mismatch with germline at one junction end may stem from a read error. This chain joins TRBV3-1 and TRBJ2-2, with TRBD1 matching 8 bases. This CDR3 region has 13 residues. Germline values: CDR1 LGHDT, CDR2 YNNKEL (reference sequence). The CDR3 DNA reads TGTGCCAGCAGTTTACAGGGGGGCGGGCAGCTGTTTTTT. Translating gives CASSLQGGGQLFF.

This clonotype occurred a few times. This chain uses TRBV6-5 with TRBJ1-1, with D perhaps TRBD1 (6 bases). The CDR3 contains 13 residues. Germline V CDR1 and CDR2: MNHEY, SVGAGI. The V end was cut by 7 bases, the J end by 5 bases, with 14 bases between. The CDR3 loop reads CASITTQGTEAFF. DNA for the CDR3: TGTGCCAGCATCACGACACAGGGAACTGAAGCTTTCTTT.

The CDR3 coding sequence is TGCGCCAGCAGCGTACTCGGCGGAACCAGGGACGAGCAGTACTTC. This gives the protein CASSVLGGTRDEQYF. The V and J genes are TRBV5-1 and TRBJ2-7; tentative D call: TRBD1 (5 bases). Germline loops: CDR1 SGHRS, CDR2 YFSETQ. The V end lost 4 bases, the J end lost 5 bases, and 19 bases lay between the germline ends. The CDR3 has 15 residues.